These T cell receptor beta chains were read from a single sample in a study of regulatory T cells in long-lasting Graves disease. MiXCR, run by TCRdb on the multiplex PCR reads, gives a single entry per CDR3 protein. The top ten clones hold roughly 8.2% of a sample with about 500,000 distinct CDR3 sequences, more than 10% of them seen once. These data were also filed under a second study, of T cells in Graves' hyperthyroidism and ophthalmopathy.

This material consisted of peripheral blood mononuclear cells (PBMCs), taken at new diagnosis, from a patient treated with antithyroid drugs. The receptors shown here come from a woman in her twenties or thirties with Graves disease. Both conserved end residues are part of each CDR3. Fields, in order: J gene, clone size, V gene, D gene, CDR3 DNA, CDR3 protein. The D gene is left open where the match is weak. Size is stated for part of the rows, as once, few or many counts, or as a class when the clone is expanded.

j_gene: TRBJ2-1; abundance: many; v_gene: TRBV7-2; d_gene: TRBD2; CDR3nt: TGTGCCAGCAGCTCCTGGGGGACTAGCGCCCCAAATGAGCAGTTCTTC; CDR3aa: CASSSWGTSAPNEQFF
j_gene: TRBJ2-2; abundance: few; v_gene: TRBV30; d_gene: NA; CDR3nt: TGTGCCTGGAGTGTATGGACCGGGGAGCTGTTTTTT; CDR3aa: CAWSVWTGELFF
j_gene: TRBJ2-2; abundance: few; v_gene: TRBV7-9; d_gene: TRBD2; CDR3nt: TGTGCCAGCAGTCGAAAACTAGCGCGAAACACCGGGGAGCTGTTTTTT; CDR3aa: CASSRKLARNTGELFF
j_gene: TRBJ1-1; abundance: many; v_gene: TRBV9; d_gene: NA; CDR3nt: TGTGCCAGCAGCTCCTTGCTAGTGAACACTGAAGCTTTCTTT; CDR3aa: CASSSLLVNTEAFF
j_gene: TRBJ2-1; abundance: many; v_gene: TRBV15; d_gene: NA; CDR3nt: TGTGCCACCAGTCTCCGGACTGGCTACAATGAGCAGTTCTTC; CDR3aa: CATSLRTGYNEQFF
j_gene: TRBJ1-6; abundance: many; v_gene: TRBV2; d_gene: TRBD1; CDR3nt: TGTGCCAGCAGTGCCGGGACAGGGAATTCACCCCTCCACTTT; CDR3aa: CASSAGTGNSPLHF
j_gene: TRBJ1-3; abundance: NA; v_gene: TRBV2; d_gene: NA; CDR3nt: NA; CDR3aa: CASSSSWGAGGNTIYF
j_gene: TRBJ2-7; abundance: many; v_gene: TRBV2; d_gene: TRBD1; CDR3nt: TGTGCCAGCATTCCTATAGACAGGGCCTACGAGCAGTACTTC; CDR3aa: CASIPIDRAYEQYF
j_gene: TRBJ2-4; abundance: many; v_gene: TRBV6-2/TRBV6-3; d_gene: NA; CDR3nt: TGTGCCAGCAGAGACACCCGCTTTGAGGGTGCCAAAAACATTCAGTACTTC; CDR3aa: CASRDTRFEGAKNIQYF
j_gene: TRBJ1-1; abundance: many; v_gene: TRBV11-1; d_gene: TRBD1; CDR3nt: TGTGCCAGCAGCTACGGACAGGGGAACACTGAAGCTTTCTTT; CDR3aa: CASSYGQGNTEAFF
j_gene: TRBJ2-7; abundance: many; v_gene: TRBV3-1; d_gene: TRBD2; CDR3nt: TGTGCCAGCAGCCAAGTGACTAGCGGGAGGCACGAGCAGTACTTC; CDR3aa: CASSQVTSGRHEQYF
j_gene: TRBJ2-1; abundance: many; v_gene: TRBV29-1; d_gene: NA; CDR3nt: TGCAGCGGGGCGGGCTCCTACAATGAGCAGTTCTTC; CDR3aa: CSGAGSYNEQFF
j_gene: TRBJ2-1; abundance: many; v_gene: TRBV6-5; d_gene: TRBD2; CDR3nt: TGTGCCAGCAGTTACTCGAGATTTACTAGCGGGGCAAGCTCCTACAATGAGCAGTTCTTC; CDR3aa: CASSYSRFTSGASSYNEQFF
j_gene: TRBJ2-3; abundance: many; v_gene: TRBV6-2/TRBV6-3; d_gene: NA; CDR3nt: TGTGCCAGCAGTGAAAGGCCGTCACTCAGCACAGATACGCAGTATTTT; CDR3aa: CASSERPSLSTDTQYF
j_gene: TRBJ2-2; abundance: many; v_gene: TRBV7-2; d_gene: NA; CDR3nt: TGTGCCAGCAGCCAAGTGGGGAACACCGGGGAGCTGTTTTTT; CDR3aa: CASSQVGNTGELFF